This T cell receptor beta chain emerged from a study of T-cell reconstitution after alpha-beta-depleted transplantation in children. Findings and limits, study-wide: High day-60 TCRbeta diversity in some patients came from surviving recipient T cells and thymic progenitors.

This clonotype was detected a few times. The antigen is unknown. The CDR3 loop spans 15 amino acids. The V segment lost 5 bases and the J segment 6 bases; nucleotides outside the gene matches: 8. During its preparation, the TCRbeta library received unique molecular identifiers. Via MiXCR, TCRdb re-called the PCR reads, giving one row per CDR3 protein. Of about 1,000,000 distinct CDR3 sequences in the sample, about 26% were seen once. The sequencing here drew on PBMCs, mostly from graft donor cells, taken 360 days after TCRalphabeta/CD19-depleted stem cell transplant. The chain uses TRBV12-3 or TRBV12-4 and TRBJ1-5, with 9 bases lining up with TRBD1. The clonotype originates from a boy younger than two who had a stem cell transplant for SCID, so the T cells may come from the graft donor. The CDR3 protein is CASSTWGTGTQPQHF. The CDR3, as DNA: TGTGCCAGCAGTACGTGGGGGACAGGGACTCAGCCCCAGCATTTT.